The present T cell receptor (beta chain) was sequenced within a study of blood T cell repertoires in COVID-19. Study summary: Samples taken during acute and convalescent COVID-19 were collected in the United States, Italy and Spain. Sources were T cells, B-cell-depleted T cells, or PBMCs; the material itself was cDNA or gDNA.

Losses at the gene ends were 5 bases for V and 7 bases for J; bases not matched to a gene: 13. The CDR3 has 15 amino acids. Germline V CDR1 and CDR2: SGHTS, YDEGEE. The table lists this clone with a few counts. In the study's own analysis: Reference gene primer amplification gave nucleated cell count estimates. Profiled with immunoSEQ multiplex PCR; TCRdb holds only in-frame clones, not every one. V and J calls plus clone size are reproduced from that table; the DNA served to infer D and trimming. The sample consists of around 190,000 clones, roughly 85% of them appearing once. The receptor comes from a woman older than 75 with acute or convalescent COVID-19. Sequences were obtained from peripheral blood. The chain recombines TRBV5-8 with TRBJ2-7; TRBD1 aligns across 9 bases. This chain's CDR3 is CASRLFGTGPPEQYF. The DNA for the CDR3 is TGTGCCAGCAGATTATTCGGGACAGGGCCTCCGGAGCAGTACTTC.